This TCR beta chain comes out of a study of radiation and T cells in renal cell carcinoma. Study-level points and caveats: In blood, top tumor clones expanded by 2 weeks, shrinking by 4. Baseline intratumoral clonotype presence is unknown without pretreatment biopsies.

TCRdb's table, derived via immunoSEQ multiplex PCR, lists solely in-frame clones and lacks some. The sample yields around 77,000 clones, roughly 83% seen once. Worth noting for this clone: Antigen: not known.

Time point described: blood 4 weeks post-SBRT, at nephrectomy. The treatment was: 15 Gy SBRT to primary tumor, nephrectomy 4 weeks later. Nephrectomy followed 15 Gy stereotactic body radiation by 4 weeks. The receptor comes from a woman aged 55-69 years with renal cell carcinoma. The sequences come from blood, collected from a patient whose treatment included radiotherapy and nephrectomy.

The CDR3 DNA reads TGTGCCAGCAGCTCGGGACTAGCATACGAGCAGTACTTC. Amino acid sequence: CASSSGLAYEQYF. This chain links TRBV14 with TRBJ2-7, with TRBD2 matching 9 bases. CDR1 is SGHDN, CDR2 FVKESK, per germline. This CDR3 has 13 residues. Germline trimming cut 5 bases from V and 4 bases from J; bases unmatched to any gene: 3.